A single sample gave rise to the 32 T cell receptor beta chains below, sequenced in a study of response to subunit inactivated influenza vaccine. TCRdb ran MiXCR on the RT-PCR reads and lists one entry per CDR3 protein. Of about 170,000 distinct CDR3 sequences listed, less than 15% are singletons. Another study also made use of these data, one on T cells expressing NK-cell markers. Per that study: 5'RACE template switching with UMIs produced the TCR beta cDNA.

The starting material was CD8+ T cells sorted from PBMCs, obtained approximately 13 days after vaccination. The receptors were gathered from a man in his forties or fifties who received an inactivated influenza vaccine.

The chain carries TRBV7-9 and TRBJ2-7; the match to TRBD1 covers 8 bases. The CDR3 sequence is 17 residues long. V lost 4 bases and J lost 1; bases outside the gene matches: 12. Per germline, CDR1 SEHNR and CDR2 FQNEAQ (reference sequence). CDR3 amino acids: CASSSTLGTGHSYEQYF. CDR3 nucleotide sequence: TGTGCCAGCAGCTCAACGCTTGGGACAGGCCATTCCTACGAGCAGTACTTC.

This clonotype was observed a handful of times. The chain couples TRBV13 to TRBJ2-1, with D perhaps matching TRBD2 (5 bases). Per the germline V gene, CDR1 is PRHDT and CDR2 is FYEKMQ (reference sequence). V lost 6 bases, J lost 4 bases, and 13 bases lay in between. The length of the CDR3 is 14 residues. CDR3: CASSSRGAYNEQFF. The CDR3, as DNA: TGTGCCAGCAGTAGCCGGGGTGCATACAATGAGCAGTTCTTC.

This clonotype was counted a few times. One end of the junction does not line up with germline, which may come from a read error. DNA for the CDR3: TGTGCCAGCAGCTTGACGTACGAGCAGCACTTC. It codes for CASSLTYEQHF. V and J are TRBV5-6 and TRBJ2-7; D gene uncertain. The germline CDR1 and CDR2 sequences are SGHDT and YYEEEE. There are 11 residues in the CDR3.

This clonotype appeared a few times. In DNA, the CDR3 is TGTGCCTGGAGTGCGGGGACAGGATTATACGAGCAGTACTTC. Its protein product is CAWSAGTGLYEQYF. The chain has TRBV30 and TRBJ2-7, with TRBD1 identical over 8 bases. CDR1 is GTSNPN and CDR2 is SVGIG in the germline V gene (reference sequence). V was pared by 1 base and J by 4 bases, with 6 bases of the junction left unmatched. CDR3 size: 14 residues.

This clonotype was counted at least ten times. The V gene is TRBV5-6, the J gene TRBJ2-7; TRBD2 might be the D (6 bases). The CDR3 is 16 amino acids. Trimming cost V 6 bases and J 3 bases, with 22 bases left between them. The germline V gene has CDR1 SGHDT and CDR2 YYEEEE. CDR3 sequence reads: CASTLQTTGVDYEQYF. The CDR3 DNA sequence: TGTGCCAGCACCCTCCAAACAACGGGGGTTGACTACGAGCAGTACTTC.

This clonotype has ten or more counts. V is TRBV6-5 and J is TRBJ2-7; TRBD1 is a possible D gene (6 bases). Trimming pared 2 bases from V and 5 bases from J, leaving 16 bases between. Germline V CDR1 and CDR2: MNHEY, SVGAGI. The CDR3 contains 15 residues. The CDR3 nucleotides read TGTGCCAGCAGTTACACAGGGAATTTGGGCCACGAGCAGTACTTC. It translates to CASSYTGNLGHEQYF.

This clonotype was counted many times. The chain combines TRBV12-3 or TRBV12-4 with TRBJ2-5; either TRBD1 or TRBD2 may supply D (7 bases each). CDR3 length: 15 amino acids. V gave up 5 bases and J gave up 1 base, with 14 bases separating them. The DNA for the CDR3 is TGTGCCAGCAGTCCGGGGAGGGGGCTCCAAGAGACCCAGTACTTC. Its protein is CASSPGRGLQETQYF.

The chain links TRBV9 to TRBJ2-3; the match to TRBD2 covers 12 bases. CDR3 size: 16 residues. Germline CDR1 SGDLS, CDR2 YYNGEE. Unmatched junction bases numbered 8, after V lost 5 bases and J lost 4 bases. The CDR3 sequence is CASRDLGLAGSDTQYF. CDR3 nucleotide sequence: TGTGCCAGCAGAGATTTGGGACTAGCGGGCTCAGATACGCAGTATTTT.

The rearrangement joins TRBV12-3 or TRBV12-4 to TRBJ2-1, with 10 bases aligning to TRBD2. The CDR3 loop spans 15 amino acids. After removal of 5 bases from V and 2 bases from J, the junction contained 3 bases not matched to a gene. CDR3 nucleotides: TGTGCCAGCAGTCATACTAGCGGGGCCTACAATGAGCAGTTCTTC. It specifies CASSHTSGAYNEQFF.

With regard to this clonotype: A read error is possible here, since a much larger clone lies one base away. As DNA, the CDR3 is TGTGCCAGCAGCCAAGGTCCGAGTCTGACCTACGAGCAGTACTTC. Protein product: CASSQGPSLTYEQYF. The V gene is TRBV3-1, the J gene TRBJ2-7, with D hard to call. CDR1 is LGHDT and CDR2 is YNNKEL in the germline V gene (reference sequence). This CDR3 is built from 15 residues. Trimming shortened V by 1 base and J by 2 bases, and 12 bases separated the two germline ends.

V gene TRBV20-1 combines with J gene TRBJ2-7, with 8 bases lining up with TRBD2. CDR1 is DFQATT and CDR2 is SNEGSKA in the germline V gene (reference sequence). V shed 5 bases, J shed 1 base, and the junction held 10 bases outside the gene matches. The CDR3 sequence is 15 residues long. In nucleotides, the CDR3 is TGCAGTGCTTCGCGACTAGCGATTACTTCCTACGAGCAGTACTTC. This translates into CSASRLAITSYEQYF.

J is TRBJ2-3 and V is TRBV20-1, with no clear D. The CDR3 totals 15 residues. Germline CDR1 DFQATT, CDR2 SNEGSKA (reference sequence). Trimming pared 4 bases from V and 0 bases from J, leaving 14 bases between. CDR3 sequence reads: CSANPLEVSTDTQYF. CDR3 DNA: TGCAGTGCTAACCCTTTGGAAGTTAGCACAGATACGCAGTATTTT.

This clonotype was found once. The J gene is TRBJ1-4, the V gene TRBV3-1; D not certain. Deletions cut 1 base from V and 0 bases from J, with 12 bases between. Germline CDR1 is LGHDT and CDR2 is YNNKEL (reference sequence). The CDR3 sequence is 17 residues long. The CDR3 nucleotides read TGTGCCAGCAGCCAAGCGCCCTTATTTGCAACTAATGAAAAACTGTTTTTT. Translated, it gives CASSQAPLFATNEKLFF.

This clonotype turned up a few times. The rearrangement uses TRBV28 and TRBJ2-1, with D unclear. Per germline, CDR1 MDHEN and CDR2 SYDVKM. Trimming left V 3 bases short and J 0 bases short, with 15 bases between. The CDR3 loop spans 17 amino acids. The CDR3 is CASSLGLGPSSYNEQFF. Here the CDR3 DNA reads TGTGCCAGCAGTTTGGGGTTGGGCCCGAGCTCCTACAATGAGCAGTTCTTC.

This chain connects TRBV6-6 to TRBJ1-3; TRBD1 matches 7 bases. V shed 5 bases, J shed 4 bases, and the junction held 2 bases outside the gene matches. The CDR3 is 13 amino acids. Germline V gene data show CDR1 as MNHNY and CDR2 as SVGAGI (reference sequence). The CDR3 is CASSPTGGNTIYF. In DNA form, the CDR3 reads TGTGCCAGCAGTCCGACAGGGGGAAACACCATATATTTT.

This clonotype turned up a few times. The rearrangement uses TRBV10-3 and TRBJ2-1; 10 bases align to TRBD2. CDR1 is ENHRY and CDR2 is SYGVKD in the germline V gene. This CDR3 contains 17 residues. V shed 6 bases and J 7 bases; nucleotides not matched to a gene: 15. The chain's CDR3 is CAISGASGGSKGNEQFF. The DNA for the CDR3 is TGTGCCATCAGCGGGGCTAGCGGGGGATCCAAGGGAAATGAGCAGTTCTTC.

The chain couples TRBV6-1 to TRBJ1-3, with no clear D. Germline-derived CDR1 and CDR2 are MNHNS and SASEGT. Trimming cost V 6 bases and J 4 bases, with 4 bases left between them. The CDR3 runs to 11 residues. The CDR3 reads CASRLGNTIYF. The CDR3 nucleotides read TGTGCCAGCAGGCTAGGAAACACCATATATTTT.

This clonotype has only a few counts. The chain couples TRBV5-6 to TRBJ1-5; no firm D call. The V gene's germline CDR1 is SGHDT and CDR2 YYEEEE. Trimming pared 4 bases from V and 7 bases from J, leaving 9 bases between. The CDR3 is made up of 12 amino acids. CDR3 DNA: TGTGCCAGCAGCCTCGGCCCGCAGCCCCAGCATTTT. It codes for CASSLGPQPQHF.

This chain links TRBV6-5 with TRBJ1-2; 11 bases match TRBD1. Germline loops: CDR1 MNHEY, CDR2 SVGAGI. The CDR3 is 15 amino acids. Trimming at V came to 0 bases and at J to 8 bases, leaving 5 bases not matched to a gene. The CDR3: CASSYSRTGGGGYTF. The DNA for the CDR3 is TGTGCCAGCAGTTACTCGAGGACAGGGGGCGGCGGCTACACCTTC.

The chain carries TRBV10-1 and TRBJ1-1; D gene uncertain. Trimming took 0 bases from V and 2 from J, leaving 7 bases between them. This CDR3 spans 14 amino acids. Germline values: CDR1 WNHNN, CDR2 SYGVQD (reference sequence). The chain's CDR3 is CASSESAINTEAFF. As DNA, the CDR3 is TGCGCCAGCAGTGAGTCGGCGATAAACACTGAAGCTTTCTTT.

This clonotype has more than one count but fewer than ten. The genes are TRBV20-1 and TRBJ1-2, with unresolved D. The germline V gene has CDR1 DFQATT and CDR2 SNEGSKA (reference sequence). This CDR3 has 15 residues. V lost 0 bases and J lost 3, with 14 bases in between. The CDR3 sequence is CSARDLRHSDYGYTF. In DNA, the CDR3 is TGCAGTGCTAGAGATTTACGACATTCTGACTATGGCTACACCTTC.

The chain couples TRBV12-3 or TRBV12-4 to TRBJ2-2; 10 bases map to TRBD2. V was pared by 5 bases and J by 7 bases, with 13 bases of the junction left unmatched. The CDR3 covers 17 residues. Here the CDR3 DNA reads TGTGCCAGCAGTCCAATTACTAGCGGGAACAGGATCGGGGAGCTGTTTTTT. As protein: CASSPITSGNRIGELFF.

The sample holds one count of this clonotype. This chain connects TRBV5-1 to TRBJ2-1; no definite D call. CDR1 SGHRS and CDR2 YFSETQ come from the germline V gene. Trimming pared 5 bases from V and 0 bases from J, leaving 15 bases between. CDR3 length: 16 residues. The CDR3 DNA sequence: TGCGCCAGCAGTGAATGGCTCAGCACCTCCTACAATGAGCAGTTCTTC. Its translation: CASSEWLSTSYNEQFF.

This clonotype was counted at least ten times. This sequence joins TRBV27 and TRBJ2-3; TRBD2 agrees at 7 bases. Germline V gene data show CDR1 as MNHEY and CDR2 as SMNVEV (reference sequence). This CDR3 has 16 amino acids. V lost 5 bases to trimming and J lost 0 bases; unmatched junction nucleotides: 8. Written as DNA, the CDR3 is TGTGCCAGCAGTAAACGACTAGCCAGTAGCACAGATACGCAGTATTTT. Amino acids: CASSKRLASSTDTQYF.

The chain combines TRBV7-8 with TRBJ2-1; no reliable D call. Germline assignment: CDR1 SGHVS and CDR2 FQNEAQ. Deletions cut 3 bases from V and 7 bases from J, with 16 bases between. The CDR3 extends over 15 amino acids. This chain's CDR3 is CASSFEGSGANEQFF. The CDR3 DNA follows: TGTGCCAGCAGCTTCGAAGGTAGTGGAGCAAATGAGCAGTTCTTC.

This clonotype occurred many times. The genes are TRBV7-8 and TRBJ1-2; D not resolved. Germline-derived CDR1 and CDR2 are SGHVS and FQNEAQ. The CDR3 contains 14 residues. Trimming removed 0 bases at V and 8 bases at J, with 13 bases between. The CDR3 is CASSLALAERGYTF. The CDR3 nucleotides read TGTGCCAGCAGCTTAGCGTTGGCGGAGCGAGGCTACACCTTC.

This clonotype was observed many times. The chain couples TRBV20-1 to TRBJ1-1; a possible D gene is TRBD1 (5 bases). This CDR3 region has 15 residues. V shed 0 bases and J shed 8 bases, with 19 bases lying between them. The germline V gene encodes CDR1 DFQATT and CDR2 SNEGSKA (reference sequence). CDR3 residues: CSARDFVQANFEAFF. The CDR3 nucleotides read TGCAGTGCTAGAGATTTCGTACAGGCCAACTTCGAAGCTTTCTTT.

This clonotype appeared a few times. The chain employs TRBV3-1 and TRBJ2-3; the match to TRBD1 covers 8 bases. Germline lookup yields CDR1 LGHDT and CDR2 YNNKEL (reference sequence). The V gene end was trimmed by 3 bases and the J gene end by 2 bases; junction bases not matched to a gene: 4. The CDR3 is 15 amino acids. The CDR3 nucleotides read TGTGCCAGCAGCCAGGACAGGGTTTACACAGATACGCAGTATTTT. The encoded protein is CASSQDRVYTDTQYF.

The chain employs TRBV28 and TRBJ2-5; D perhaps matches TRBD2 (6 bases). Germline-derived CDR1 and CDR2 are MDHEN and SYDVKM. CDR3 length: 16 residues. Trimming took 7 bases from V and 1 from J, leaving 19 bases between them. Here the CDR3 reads CASTPRPGRSQETQYF. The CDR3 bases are TGTGCCAGCACCCCCCGTCCAGGGAGGAGCCAAGAGACCCAGTACTTC. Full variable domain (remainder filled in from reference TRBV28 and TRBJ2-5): DVKVTQSSRYLVKRTGEKVFLECVQDMDHENMFWYRQDPGLGLRLIYFSYDVKMKEKGDIPEGYSVSREKKERFSLILESASTNQTSMYLCASTPRPGRSQETQYFGPGTRLLVL.

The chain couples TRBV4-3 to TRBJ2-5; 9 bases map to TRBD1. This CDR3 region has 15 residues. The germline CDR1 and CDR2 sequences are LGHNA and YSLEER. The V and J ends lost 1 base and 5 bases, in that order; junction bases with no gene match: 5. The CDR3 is CASSQGLQGAETQYF. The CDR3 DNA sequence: TGCGCCAGCAGCCAAGGGTTACAGGGGGCCGAGACCCAGTACTTC.

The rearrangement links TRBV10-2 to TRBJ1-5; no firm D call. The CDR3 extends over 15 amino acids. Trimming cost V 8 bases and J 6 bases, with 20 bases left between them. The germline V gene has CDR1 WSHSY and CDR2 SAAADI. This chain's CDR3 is CASSSGRLLGQPQHF. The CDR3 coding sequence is TGCGCCAGCTCGAGTGGCAGACTGCTGGGTCAGCCCCAGCATTTT.

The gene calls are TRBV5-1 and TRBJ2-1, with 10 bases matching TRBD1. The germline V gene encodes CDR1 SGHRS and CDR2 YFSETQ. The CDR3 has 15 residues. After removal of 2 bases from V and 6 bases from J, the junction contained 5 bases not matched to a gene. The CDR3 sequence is CASSFWDRGANEQFF. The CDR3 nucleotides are TGCGCCAGCAGCTTCTGGGACAGGGGAGCCAATGAGCAGTTCTTC.